Below are 23 T cell receptor beta chains sequenced from a single sample in a study of blood T cell repertoires in COVID-19 (TCRdb year 2020). Libraries were made using the immunoSEQ multiplex PCR assay. This immuneACCESS table, as held by TCRdb, lists in-frame sequences with V and J called but not all clones. Of the missing ones, under half trace to an unresolved V gene in checked studies; the others have no known cause. The sample table holds about 120,000 clones, of which about four fifths were seen once. The top ten constitute roughly a sixth of the sample. Sequencing input: peripheral blood. The origin of the receptors is a man aged 30 to 45 with COVID-19, enrolled during active disease.

The genes are TRBV7-2 and TRBJ1-2; 8 bases are shared with TRBD1. The CDR3 has 19 amino acids. The germline V gene encodes CDR1 SGHTA and CDR2 FQGNSA. The V segment lost 2 bases and the J segment 6 bases; nucleotides outside the gene matches: 20. CDR3 loop: CASSLSWGTGREVWNGYTF. The CDR3 region has the DNA TGTGCCAGCAGCTTAAGTTGGGGGACAGGCCGGGAAGTGTGGAATGGCTACACCTTC.

The chain joins TRBV30 to TRBJ2-2; possible D gene TRBD2, 6 bases. Trimming stripped 4 bases from V and 4 bases from J, with 10 bases between. CDR1 GTSNPN and CDR2 SVGIG come from the germline V gene (reference sequence). The CDR3 length is 13 residues. CDR3 protein: CAWMEGPTGELFF. DNA of the CDR3: TGTGCCTGGATGGAGGGGCCCACCGGGGAGCTGTTTTTT.

A single count supports this clone. The V gene is TRBV7-2, the J gene TRBJ1-2, with D possibly TRBD1 on 5 matching bases. CDR1 SGHTA and CDR2 FQGNSA come from the germline V gene. The V end was cut by 5 bases, the J end by 0 bases, with 16 bases between. The CDR3 length is 16 residues. The CDR3 nucleotides read TGTGCCAGCAGCCCAGGGATGCAGGGTCCTAACTATGGCTACACCTTC. Encoded protein: CASSPGMQGPNYGYTF.

The gene calls are TRBV11-2 and TRBJ2-1; 7 bases fit TRBD2. The germline gives CDR1 SGHAT, CDR2 FQNNGV. The CDR3 loop spans 11 amino acids. The trim removed 3 bases at V and 10 bases at J, leaving 0 bases unmatched. The CDR3 coding sequence is TGTGCCAGCAGCTTCGGGAGGGAGCAGTTCTTC. Its protein is CASSFGREQFF.

The chain couples TRBV25-1 to TRBJ2-1, with TRBD1 identical over 8 bases. Germline V gives CDR1 MGHDK, CDR2 SYGVNS. This CDR3 spans 16 amino acids. The ends lost 10 bases at V and 0 bases at J; junction bases unmatched: 11. The CDR3, as DNA: TGTGCCACCTCCCCCCGGACAGGGAGCTCCTACAATGAGCAGTTCTTC. Translating it yields CATSPRTGSSYNEQFF.

The rearrangement uses TRBV6-5 and TRBJ2-3; D gene ambiguous. Germline V gives CDR1 MNHEY, CDR2 SVGAGI. The V and J ends lost 2 bases and 7 bases respectively, with 19 bases between them. The CDR3 runs 16 residues. CDR3 region: CASSYAPSSVVNTQYF. For the CDR3, the DNA is TGTGCCAGCAGTTACGCACCCTCTTCGGTCGTAAATACGCAGTATTTT.

The rearrangement uses TRBV27 and TRBJ1-1; D possibly corresponds to TRBD1 (6 bases). V lost 7 bases, J lost 1 base, and 16 bases lay in between. Germline loops: CDR1 MNHEY, CDR2 SMNVEV (reference sequence). The length of the CDR3 is 15 residues. The CDR3 nucleotides are TGTGCCAGCACATCCGGGCAGGGGCCGAACACTGAAGCTTTCTTT. Protein sequence: CASTSGQGPNTEAFF.

This rearrangement joins TRBV30 to TRBJ1-5; the match to TRBD1 covers 7 bases. The ends lost 2 bases at V and 3 bases at J; junction bases unmatched: 4. Germline CDR1 GTSNPN, CDR2 SVGIG (reference sequence). The CDR3 consists of 14 residues. CDR3 region: CAWSRDSANQPQHF. DNA for the CDR3: TGTGCCTGGAGTAGGGACAGCGCCAATCAGCCCCAGCATTTT.

The rearrangement links TRBV28 to TRBJ2-1; 8 nucleotides align to TRBD2. The CDR3 has 14 residues. The trim removed 6 bases at V and 7 bases at J, leaving 8 bases unmatched. Germline CDR1 reads MDHEN; CDR2 reads SYDVKM. CDR3 protein: CASRGGLAWNEQFF. The CDR3 DNA reads TGTGCCAGCAGGGGTGGACTAGCCTGGAATGAGCAGTTCTTC.

The rearrangement links TRBV30 to TRBJ2-1; weak D call: TRBD2 (5 bases). This CDR3 contains 16 residues. Trimming removed 0 bases from V and 2 bases from J, with 14 bases in between. Germline V gene sequence: CDR1 GTSNPN, CDR2 SVGIG (reference sequence). The CDR3 spells CAWSVLASYAYNEQFF. CDR3 coding DNA: TGTGCCTGGAGTGTGCTAGCCTCTTACGCCTACAATGAGCAGTTCTTC. The full variable domain, with the rest looked up from reference TRBV30 and TRBJ2-1, is SQTIHQWPATLVQPVGSPLSLECTVEGTSNPNLYWYRQAAGRGLQLLFYSVGIGQISSEVPQNLSASRPQDRQFILSSKKLLLSDSGFYLCAWSVLASYAYNEQFFGPGTRLTVL.

The chain employs TRBV12-3 or TRBV12-4 and TRBJ1-5; 7 bases line up with TRBD1. The CDR3 is 13 residues long. Trimming removed 6 bases from V and 5 bases from J; junction bases left unmatched: 4. The CDR3 DNA sequence: TGTGCCAGCAGCGACAGGGCCCATCAGCCCCAGCATTTT. Amino acid sequence: CASSDRAHQPQHF.

CDR3 bases: TGTGCCACCAGTGATTTAGTCAGCGGCCCCGCCCAGTACTTC. Protein product: CATSDLVSGPAQYF. The chain is built from TRBV24-1 and TRBJ2-5; TRBD2 might be the D (5 bases). Trimming removed 1 base from V and 9 bases from J, with 14 bases in between. The CDR3 has 14 residues. The germline CDR1 and CDR2 sequences are KGHDR and SFDVKD.

The chain recombines TRBV2 with TRBJ2-7; 9 bases map to TRBD1. Trimming cost V 7 bases and J 4 bases; bases outside gene matches: 8. The V gene's germline CDR1 is SNHLY and CDR2 FYNNEI. This CDR3 is built from 14 residues. The CDR3 coding sequence is TGTGCCAGCATTTCGACAGGGGGTTGGTACGAGCAGTACTTC. It is translated as CASISTGGWYEQYF.

This sequence joins TRBV7-9 and TRBJ2-7, with TRBD2 matching 13 bases. This CDR3 is 17 amino acids long. The V segment lost 5 bases and the J segment 2 bases; nucleotides outside the gene matches: 9. Germline V gene lookup returns CDR1 SEHNR and CDR2 FQNEAQ (reference sequence). This chain's CDR3 is CASSPNRGLAGAYEQYF. The CDR3 coding sequence is TGTGCCAGCAGCCCCAACCGCGGACTAGCGGGAGCCTACGAGCAGTACTTC. Looking up the rest from reference TRBV7-9 and TRBJ2-7 gives the full variable domain: DTGVSQNPRHKITKRGQNVTFRCDPISEHNRLYWYRQTLGQGPEFLTYFQNEAQLEKSRLLSDRFSAERPKGSFSTLEIQRTEQGDSAMYLCASSPNRGLAGAYEQYFGPGTRLTVT.

The CDR3 DNA reads as TGTGCCAGCAGCCAAGAATTGGGACAGGGGCGCACAGATACGCAGTATTTT. It codes for CASSQELGQGRTDTQYF. The chain uses TRBV3-1 (or the pseudogene TRBV3-2) and TRBJ2-3, with TRBD1 matching over 10 bases. The CDR3 loop spans 17 amino acids. CDR1 and CDR2 (germline): LGHDT, YNNKEL (reference sequence). The V gene end was trimmed by 0 bases and the J gene end by 1 base; junction bases not matched to a gene: 4.

The V call is TRBV10-3, the J call TRBJ2-7; TRBD2 aligns across 10 bases. J gave up 8 bases and V 6 bases, and 10 bases lay outside the gene matches. The CDR3 extends over 14 amino acids. CDR1 and CDR2 (germline): ENHRY, SYGVKD. Here the CDR3 DNA reads TGTGCCATCAGCGTCGGGTCTAGCGGGGGCCAGCAGTACTTC. Translated, it gives CAISVGSSGGQQYF.

This CDR3 reads CATGRTSGDQETQYF. As DNA, the CDR3 is TGTGCCACGGGTAGGACTAGCGGCGATCAAGAGACCCAGTACTTC. The gene calls are TRBV19 and TRBJ2-5, with TRBD2 matching over 10 bases. Germline values: CDR1 LNHDA, CDR2 SQIVND (reference sequence). CDR3 length: 15 amino acids. The V and J ends lost 10 bases and 2 bases, in that order; junction bases with no gene match: 10. Drawing the rest from reference TRBV19 and TRBJ2-5, the complete variable domain is DGGITQSPKYLFRKEGQNVTLSCEQNLNHDAMYWYRQDPGQGLRLIYYSQIVNDFQKGDIAEGYSVSREKKESFPLTVTSAQKNPTAFYLCATGRTSGDQETQYFGPGTRLLVL.

The genes are TRBV27 and TRBJ2-7; D is ambiguous. The CDR3 runs to 13 residues. Germline V gene lookup returns CDR1 MNHEY and CDR2 SMNVEV (reference sequence). V gave up 3 bases and J gave up 3 bases, with 9 bases separating them. The CDR3, as DNA: TGTGCCAGCAGTTTGTTCTCCGGCTACGAGCAGTACTTC. It encodes CASSLFSGYEQYF.

Remarks on this clone: Other DNA sequences of this sample code for an identical CDR3. The rearrangement uses TRBV24-1 and TRBJ2-1; weak D call: TRBD2 (5 bases). From germline, CDR1 is KGHDR and CDR2 SFDVKD. V shed 3 bases and J shed 4 bases, with 6 bases lying between them. The CDR3 covers 13 residues. This CDR3 reads CATSDRGYNEQFF. CDR3 nucleotide sequence: TGTGCCACCAGTGATAGAGGGTACAATGAGCAGTTCTTC.

This rearrangement joins TRBV18 to TRBJ1-1; D gene uncertain. V was shortened by 2 bases and J by 6 bases, with 7 bases between the two germline ends. The CDR3 totals 12 residues. Germline V gives CDR1 KGHSH, CDR2 LQKENI. The CDR3 nucleotides are TGTGCCAGCTCACCAGCCGGGGCTGAAGCTTTCTTT. This sequence encodes CASSPAGAEAFF.

This clone was counted between two and nine times. V and J are TRBV11-3 and TRBJ2-1; 12 bases agree with TRBD2. Germline CDR1 SGHNT, CDR2 YENEEA. There are 17 residues in the CDR3. The V and J ends lost 3 bases and 7 bases, in that order; junction bases with no gene match: 10. The CDR3 spells CASSFLAGGLGGNEQFF. As DNA, the CDR3 is TGTGCCAGCAGCTTTCTAGCGGGGGGGCTCGGTGGGAATGAGCAGTTCTTC.

In its sample, this clone was seen once. The chain is built from TRBV11-2 and TRBJ2-5; 7 nucleotides match TRBD2. J lost 3 bases, V lost 5 bases, and 12 bases had no gene match. In germline, CDR1 is SGHAT, CDR2 FQNNGV. This CDR3 is 16 amino acids long. The CDR3 is CASSDIGAGDKETQYF. CDR3 coding DNA: TGTGCCAGCAGCGACATTGGGGCGGGAGATAAAGAGACCCAGTACTTC.

This clone was seen only once. The chain combines TRBV28 with TRBJ2-1; D is perhaps TRBD1 (6 bases). V lost 5 bases to trimming and J lost 6 bases, with 20 bases between them. Germline CDR1 is MDHEN and CDR2 is SYDVKM. The CDR3 totals 16 residues. CDR3 sequence: CASSMIQGERTNEQFF. The DNA for the CDR3 is TGTGCCAGCAGTATGATACAGGGAGAGAGAACCAATGAGCAGTTCTTC.